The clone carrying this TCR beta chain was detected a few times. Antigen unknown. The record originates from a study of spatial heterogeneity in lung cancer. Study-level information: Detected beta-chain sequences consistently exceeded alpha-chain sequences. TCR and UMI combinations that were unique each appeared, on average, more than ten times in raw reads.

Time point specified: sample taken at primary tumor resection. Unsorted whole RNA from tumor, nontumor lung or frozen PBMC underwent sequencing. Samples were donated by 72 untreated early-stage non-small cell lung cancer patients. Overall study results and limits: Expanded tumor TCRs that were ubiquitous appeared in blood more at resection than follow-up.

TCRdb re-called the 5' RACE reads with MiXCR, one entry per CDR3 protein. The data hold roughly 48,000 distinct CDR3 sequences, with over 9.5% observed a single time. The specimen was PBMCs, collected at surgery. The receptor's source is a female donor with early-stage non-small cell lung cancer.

The CDR3 reads CASRMGGFQETQYF. The CDR3 DNA reads TGTGCCAGCAGAATGGGGGGCTTCCAAGAGACCCAGTACTTC. V and J are TRBV5-4 and TRBJ2-5; the D gene could be TRBD1 or TRBD2 (6 bases each). Germline values: CDR1 SGHNT, CDR2 YYREEE (reference sequence). Trimming left V 5 bases short and J 1 base short, with 12 bases between. The length of the CDR3 is 14 residues. The variable domain in full, with the rest retrieved from reference TRBV5-4 and TRBJ2-5, is ETGVTQSPTHLIKTRGQQVTLRCSSQSGHNTVSWYQQALGQGPQFIFQYYREEENGRGNFPPRFSGLQFPNYSSELNVNALELDDSALYLCASRMGGFQETQYFGPGTRLLVL.